The 6 T cell receptor beta chains below come from one sample, sequenced in a study of vaccination and CD4 T cells after COVID-19. The antigens these receptors bind are not known. Once obtained from cultured CD4+ T cells, the DNA was sequenced using the Oncomine TCR Beta short-read assay. MiXCR was run by TCRdb on the PCR reads, yielding one entry per CDR3 protein. The sample holds about 19,000 distinct CDR3 sequences, 40% to 60% seen once. Treatment: approximately nine-day PBMC culture with coronavirus spike peptide pools or control peptides (ViraFEST assay). Sample: CD4+ T cells from blood, cultured in vitro, taken before SARS-CoV-2 vaccination. All receptors derive from a human donor who had recovered from COVID-19.

In DNA, the CDR3 is TGTGCCATCAGCGTTGACAGAGACACCGAGCAGTACTTC. Protein product: CAISVDRDTEQYF. This chain links TRBV10-3 with TRBJ2-7, with a weak D call TRBD1 (5 bases). The V and J ends lost 6 bases and 6 bases respectively, with 15 bases between them. Germline CDR1 reads ENHRY; CDR2 reads SYGVKD. The CDR3 runs to 13 residues.

V is TRBV27 and J is TRBJ1-4; D is ambiguous. The length of the CDR3 is 15 residues. Germline values: CDR1 MNHEY, CDR2 SMNVEV (reference sequence). The V end lost 6 bases, the J end lost 7 bases, and 18 bases lay between the germline ends. In DNA form, the CDR3 reads TGTGCCAGCAGCCCAAACACCCTGCTGGGTGAAAAACTGTTTTTT. This gives the protein CASSPNTLLGEKLFF.

This chain links TRBV28 with TRBJ1-2; TRBD1 matches at 9 bases. The V and J ends lost 6 bases and 2 bases, in that order; junction bases with no gene match: 13. Germline V gene data show CDR1 as MDHEN and CDR2 as SYDVKM. There are 17 residues in the CDR3. The CDR3 DNA is TGTGCCAGCAGACCCTCAAACAGGGGGCAACGAAACTATGGCTACACCTTC. Its translation: CASRPSNRGQRNYGYTF.

The V call is TRBV5-4, the J call TRBJ2-7, with D unresolved. The CDR3 is made up of 14 amino acids. Germline V gene lookup returns CDR1 SGHNT and CDR2 YYREEE (reference sequence). V lost 1 base to trimming and J lost 4 bases, with 12 bases between them. The CDR3 coding sequence is TGTGCCAGCAGCTTGTCCAAGGGCTTGTACGAGCAGTACTTC. It codes for CASSLSKGLYEQYF.

This clonotype was seen more than once but under ten times. The rearrangement joins TRBV19 to TRBJ2-7; D is perhaps TRBD1 (5 bases). CDR3 length: 14 residues. The germline V gene has CDR1 LNHDA and CDR2 SQIVND (reference sequence). Trimming shortened V by 1 base and J by 0 bases, and 7 bases separated the two germline ends. The chain's CDR3 is CASSIAQGSYEQYF. In DNA, the CDR3 is TGTGCCAGTAGTATAGCCCAGGGCTCCTACGAGCAGTACTTC.

In this sample, this clonotype turned up a few times. The gene calls are TRBV6-5 and TRBJ2-5; D gene uncertain. The length of the CDR3 is 13 residues. Per the germline V gene, CDR1 is MNHEY and CDR2 is SVGAGI. Trimming took 3 bases from V and 2 from J, leaving 7 bases between them. CDR3 amino acids: CASSYHPQETQYF. The CDR3 DNA follows: TGTGCCAGCAGTTATCATCCTCAAGAGACCCAGTACTTC.